The 12 T cell receptor beta chains listed next were all sequenced from one sample in a study of blood T cells in healthy people across ages. The use of a sample-barcoded 5' primer and a J-beta primer mix characterized a second PCR of roughly 6 to 12 cycles. MiXCR, run by TCRdb on the 5' RACE reads, gives a single entry per CDR3 protein. The sample lists around 1,800,000 distinct CDR3 sequences, approximately 40% occurring once. Input material: blood. The receptors were sampled from a human donor in good health.

The chain has TRBV2 and TRBJ1-5, with D maybe TRBD1 (5 bases). Germline loops: CDR1 SNHLY, CDR2 FYNNEI. V lost 3 bases and J 5 bases, leaving 11 bases between the germline ends. The CDR3 is 14 amino acids. The CDR3 protein is CASSDGGGDQPQHF. CDR3 nucleotide sequence: TGTGCCAGCAGTGATGGGGGGGGTGATCAGCCCCAGCATTTT.

The chain has TRBV7-9 and TRBJ1-1; 8 nucleotides agree with TRBD1. The CDR3 runs to 13 residues. Germline CDR1 reads SEHNR; CDR2 reads FQNEAQ (reference sequence). V shed 7 bases and J 4 bases; nucleotides not matched to a gene: 5. In DNA, the CDR3 is TGTGCCAGCACAGGGGGCTTAACCACTGAAGCTTTCTTT. Its protein is CASTGGLTTEAFF.

There are many counts of this clonotype. The rearrangement uses TRBV5-1 and TRBJ2-5, with TRBD1 identical over 7 bases. Germline V gives CDR1 SGHRS, CDR2 YFSETQ. J gave up 1 base and V 4 bases, and 7 bases lay outside the gene matches. This CDR3 region has 15 residues. The CDR3, as DNA: TGCGCCAGCAGCGCAACGACAGGGACCCAAGAGACCCAGTACTTC. Amino acids: CASSATTGTQETQYF.

The chain uses TRBV4-1 and TRBJ2-7; 8 positions agree with TRBD1. The assigned J gene may be wrong: the sequence end matches TRBJ2-5 better. The germline V gene encodes CDR1 MGHRA and CDR2 YSYEKL. There are 15 residues in the CDR3. The CDR3 reads CASSTPGRGRETQYF. The CDR3, as DNA: TGCGCCAGCAGCACCCCGGGCAGGGGGCGGGAGACCCAGTACTTC.

The chain uses TRBV7-2 and TRBJ2-5; weak D call: TRBD1 (6 bases). This CDR3 contains 19 residues. Germline V CDR1 and CDR2: SGHTA, FQGNSA. The V and J ends lost 5 bases and 1 base respectively, with 26 bases between them. CDR3 protein: CASSLIVLRTGTPQETQYF. The CDR3 DNA follows: TGTGCCAGCAGCCTAATCGTACTCAGAACCGGGACACCCCAAGAGACCCAGTACTTC.

V and J are TRBV7-2 and TRBJ2-1, with TRBD1 identical over 7 bases. V was clipped by 4 bases and J by 4 bases; unmatched bases: 22. The CDR3 has 20 residues. The germline V gene encodes CDR1 SGHTA and CDR2 FQGNSA. DNA of the CDR3: TGTGCCAGCAGCTCCCCTCTGGGGGACAGCTCGACCTATTATTACAATGAGCAGTTCTTC. This gives the protein CASSSPLGDSSTYYYNEQFF. Combining the CDR3 with reference TRBV7-2 and TRBJ2-1 gives the whole variable domain GAGVSQSPSNKVTEKGKDVELRCDPISGHTALYWYRQSLGQGLEFLIYFQGNSAPDKSGLPSDRFSAERTGGSVSTLTIQRTQQEDSAVYLCASSSPLGDSSTYYYNEQFFGPGTRLTVL.

In its sample, this clonotype was seen a few times. This chain uses TRBV12-3 or TRBV12-4 with TRBJ2-1; maybe TRBD2 (5 bases). The CDR3 totals 16 residues. The V end lost 5 bases, the J end lost 1 base, and 15 bases lay between the germline ends. The CDR3 region has the DNA TGTGCCAGCAGTCCCCCAGCTAGCCCATCCTACAATGAGCAGTTCTTC. As protein: CASSPPASPSYNEQFF.

The gene calls are TRBV7-8 and TRBJ2-7, with unresolved D. The CDR3 runs 13 residues. Germline loops: CDR1 SGHVS, CDR2 FQNEAQ. V lost 2 bases and J 7 bases, leaving 12 bases between the germline ends. CDR3 coding DNA: TGTGCCAGCAGCTTAATAGTCGACAATGAGCAGTACTTC. This gives the protein CASSLIVDNEQYF.

This chain links TRBV5-1 with TRBJ1-1, with TRBD1 matching 7 bases. Germline CDR1 and CDR2: SGHRS and YFSETQ. V trimming: 6 bases; J trimming: 1 base; junction bases outside the gene matches: 3. The CDR3 consists of 13 residues. The CDR3 DNA reads as TGCGCCAGCAACACAGGGGAGAACACTGAAGCTTTCTTT. Its translation is CASNTGENTEAFF.

V is TRBV11-2 and J is TRBJ2-1, with a weak D call TRBD1 (5 bases). V lost 1 base to trimming and J lost 4 bases, with 14 bases between them. Germline V CDR1 and CDR2: SGHAT, FQNNGV. The length of the CDR3 is 16 residues. CDR3 amino acids: CASSLAVRAGYNEQFF. CDR3 in DNA: TGTGCCAGCAGCTTAGCTGTCAGGGCAGGATACAATGAGCAGTTCTTC.

This clonotype was recorded many times. The V gene is TRBV9, the J gene TRBJ2-1, with 12 bases identical to TRBD2. CDR1 SGDLS and CDR2 YYNGEE come from the germline V gene. V trimming: 0 bases; J trimming: 1 base; junction bases outside the gene matches: 8. There are 19 residues in the CDR3. Here the CDR3 DNA reads TGTGCCAGCAGCGTAGGGAGTCTAGCGGGGGGGAGATCCTACAATGAGCAGTTCTTC. Amino acids: CASSVGSLAGGRSYNEQFF. The entire variable domain, with the rest obtained from reference TRBV9 and TRBJ2-1, is as follows: DSGVTQTPKHLITATGQRVTLRCSPRSGDLSVYWYQQSLDQGLQFLIQYYNGEERAKGNILERFSAQQFPDLHSELNLSSLELGDSALYFCASSVGSLAGGRSYNEQFFGPGTRLTVL.

This clonotype showed up just a few times. With a much larger clone just one base away, this may be a read error. The chain links TRBV2 to TRBJ2-7; D is unresolved. This CDR3 has 13 amino acids. The germline V gene has CDR1 SNHLY and CDR2 FYNNEI. The CDR3 spells CANSELPTGEQYF. DNA of the CDR3: TGTGCCAACAGTGAACTCCCCACGGGCGAGCAGTACTTC.